This TCR beta chain is from a study of early T cells in non-severe SARS-CoV-2 infection. This clonotype has at least ten counts. The library protocol tagged individual cDNA molecules with unique molecular identifiers. TCRdb called the 5' RACE reads again in MiXCR, with one record for every CDR3 protein. The table records fewer than 45,000 distinct CDR3 sequences, 9.9% of them present only once. The CDR3 has 15 amino acids. Germline values: CDR1 SGHDN, CDR2 FVKESK. The V segment lost 4 bases and the J segment 0 bases; nucleotides outside the gene matches: 0. What was sequenced was whole blood. The clonotype was recovered from an adult who was a healthcare worker with PCR-confirmed SARS-CoV-2 infection or an uninfected control (not recorded which). The rearrangement uses TRBV14 and TRBJ2-2; 9 bases fit TRBD2. CDR3 nucleotides: TGTGCCAGCAGCCCTAGCGGGGCGAACACCGGGGAGCTGTTTTTT. Translated: CASSPSGANTGELFF.